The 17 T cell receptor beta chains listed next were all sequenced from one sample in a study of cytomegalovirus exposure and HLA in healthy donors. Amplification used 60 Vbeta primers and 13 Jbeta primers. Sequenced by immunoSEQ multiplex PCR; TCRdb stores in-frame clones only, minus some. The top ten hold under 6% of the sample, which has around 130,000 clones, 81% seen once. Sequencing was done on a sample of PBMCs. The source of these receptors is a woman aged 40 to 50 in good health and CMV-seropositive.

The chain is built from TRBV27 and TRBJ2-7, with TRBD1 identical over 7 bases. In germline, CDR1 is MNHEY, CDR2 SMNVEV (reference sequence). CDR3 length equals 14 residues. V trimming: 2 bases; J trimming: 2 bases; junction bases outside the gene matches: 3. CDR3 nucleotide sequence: TGTGCCAGCAGTTTAGGGACAGCGACCTACGAGCAGTACTTC. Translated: CASSLGTATYEQYF.

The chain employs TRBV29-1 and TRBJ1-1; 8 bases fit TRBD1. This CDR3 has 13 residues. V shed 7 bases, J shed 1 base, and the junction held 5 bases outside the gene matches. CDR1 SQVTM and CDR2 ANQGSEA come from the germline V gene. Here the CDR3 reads CSAAGQGNTEAFF. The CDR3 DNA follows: TGCAGCGCCGCCGGACAGGGGAACACTGAAGCTTTCTTT.

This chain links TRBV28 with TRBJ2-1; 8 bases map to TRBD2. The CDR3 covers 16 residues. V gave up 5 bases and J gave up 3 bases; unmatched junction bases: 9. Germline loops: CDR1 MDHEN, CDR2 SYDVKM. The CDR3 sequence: CASSGVLAAFYNEQFF. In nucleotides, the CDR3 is TGTGCCAGCAGTGGGGTACTAGCGGCTTTCTACAATGAGCAGTTCTTC.

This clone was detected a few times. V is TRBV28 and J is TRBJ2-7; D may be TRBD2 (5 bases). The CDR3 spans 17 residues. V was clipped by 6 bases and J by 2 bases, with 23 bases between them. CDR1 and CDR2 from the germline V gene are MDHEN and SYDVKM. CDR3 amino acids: CASRTTERQGGTYEQYF. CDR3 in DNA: TGTGCCAGCAGGACCACAGAACGACAAGGAGGAACCTACGAGCAGTACTTC.

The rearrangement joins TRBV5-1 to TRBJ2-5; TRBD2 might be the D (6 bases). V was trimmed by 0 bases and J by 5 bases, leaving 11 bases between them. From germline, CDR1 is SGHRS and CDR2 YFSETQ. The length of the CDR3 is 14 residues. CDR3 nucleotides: TGCGCCAGCAGCTTGGATCCGGGGGTGGAGACCCAGTACTTC. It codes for CASSLDPGVETQYF. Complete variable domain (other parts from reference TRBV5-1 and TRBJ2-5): KAGVTQTPRYLIKTRGQQVTLSCSPISGHRSVSWYQQTPGQGLQFLFEYFSETQRNKGNFPGRFSGRQFSNSRSEMNVSTLELGDSALYLCASSLDPGVETQYFGPGTRLLVL.

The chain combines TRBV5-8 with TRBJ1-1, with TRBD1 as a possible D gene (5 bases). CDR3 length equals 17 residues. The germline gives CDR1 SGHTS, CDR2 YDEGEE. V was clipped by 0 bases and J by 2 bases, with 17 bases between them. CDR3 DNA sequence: TGTGCCAGCAGCTTGGACTTATCGGGACTGGCAAACACTGAAGCTTTCTTT. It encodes CASSLDLSGLANTEAFF.

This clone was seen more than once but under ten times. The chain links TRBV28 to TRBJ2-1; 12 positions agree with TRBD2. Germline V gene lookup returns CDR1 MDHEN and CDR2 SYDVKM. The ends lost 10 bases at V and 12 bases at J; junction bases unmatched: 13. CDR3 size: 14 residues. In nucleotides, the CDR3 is TGTGCCACCTTCGGACTAGCGGGAAAACGAGTGCAGTTCTTC. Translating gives CATFGLAGKRVQFF.

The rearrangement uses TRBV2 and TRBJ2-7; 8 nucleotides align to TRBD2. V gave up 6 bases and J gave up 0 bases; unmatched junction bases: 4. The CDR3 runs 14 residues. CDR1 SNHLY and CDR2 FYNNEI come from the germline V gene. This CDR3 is CASSGLAGSYEQYF. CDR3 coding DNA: TGTGCCAGCAGCGGACTAGCAGGCTCCTACGAGCAGTACTTC.

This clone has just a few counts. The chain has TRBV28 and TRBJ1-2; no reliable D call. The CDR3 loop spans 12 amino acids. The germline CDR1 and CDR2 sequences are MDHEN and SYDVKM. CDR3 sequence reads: CALGPQTDGYTF. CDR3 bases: TGTGCTTTGGGCCCCCAAACGGATGGCTACACCTTC.

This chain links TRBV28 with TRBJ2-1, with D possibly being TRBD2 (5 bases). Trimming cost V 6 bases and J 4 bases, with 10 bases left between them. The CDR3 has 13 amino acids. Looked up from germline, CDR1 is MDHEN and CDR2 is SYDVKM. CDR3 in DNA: TGTGCCAGCAGGGCTAGCCCATACAATGAGCAGTTCTTC. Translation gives CASRASPYNEQFF.

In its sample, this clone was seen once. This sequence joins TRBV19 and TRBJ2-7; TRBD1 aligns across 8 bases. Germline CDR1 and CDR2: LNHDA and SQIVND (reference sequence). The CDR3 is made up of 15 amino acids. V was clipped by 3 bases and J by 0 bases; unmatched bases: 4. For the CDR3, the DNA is TGTGCCAGTAGTATCGGACAGGGCGTCTCCTACGAGCAGTACTTC. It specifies CASSIGQGVSYEQYF.

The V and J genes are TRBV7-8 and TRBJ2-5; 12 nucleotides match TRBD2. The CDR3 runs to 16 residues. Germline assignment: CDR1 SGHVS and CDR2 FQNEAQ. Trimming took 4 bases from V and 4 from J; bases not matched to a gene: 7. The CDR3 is CASSSRLAGDGETQYF. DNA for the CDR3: TGTGCCAGCAGCTCGAGACTAGCGGGAGATGGAGAGACCCAGTACTTC.

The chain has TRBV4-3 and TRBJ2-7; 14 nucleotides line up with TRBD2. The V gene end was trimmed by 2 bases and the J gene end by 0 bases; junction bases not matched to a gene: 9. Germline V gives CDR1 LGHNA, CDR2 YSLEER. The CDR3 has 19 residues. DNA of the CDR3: TGCGCCAGCAGCCAATGGACTAGCGGGAGGATAAGGGGCTCCTACGAGCAGTACTTC. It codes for CASSQWTSGRIRGSYEQYF.

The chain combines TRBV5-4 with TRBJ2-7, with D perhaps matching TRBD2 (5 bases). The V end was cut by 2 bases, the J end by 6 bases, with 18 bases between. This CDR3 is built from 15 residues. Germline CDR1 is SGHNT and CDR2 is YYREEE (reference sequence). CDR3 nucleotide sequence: TGTGCCAGCAGCTTACGCCGGGATCTCATATCCGAGCAGTACTTC. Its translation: CASSLRRDLISEQYF. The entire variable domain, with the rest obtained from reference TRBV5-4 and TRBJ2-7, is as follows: ETGVTQSPTHLIKTRGQQVTLRCSSQSGHNTVSWYQQALGQGPQFIFQYYREEENGRGNFPPRFSGLQFPNYSSELNVNALELDDSALYLCASSLRRDLISEQYFGPGTRLTVT.

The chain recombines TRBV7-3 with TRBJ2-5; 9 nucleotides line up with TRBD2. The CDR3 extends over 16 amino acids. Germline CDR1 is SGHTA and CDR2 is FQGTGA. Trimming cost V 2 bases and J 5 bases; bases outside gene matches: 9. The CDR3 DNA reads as TGTGCCAGCAGCTTACTTGCGGGGGGGCCTGGGGAGACCCAGTACTTC. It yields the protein CASSLLAGGPGETQYF.

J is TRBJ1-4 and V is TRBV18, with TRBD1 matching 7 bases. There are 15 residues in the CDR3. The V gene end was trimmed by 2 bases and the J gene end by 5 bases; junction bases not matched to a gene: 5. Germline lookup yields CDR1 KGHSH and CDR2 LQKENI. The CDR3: CASSPIQGGNEKLFF. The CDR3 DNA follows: TGTGCCAGCTCACCAATACAAGGGGGCAATGAAAAACTGTTTTTT.

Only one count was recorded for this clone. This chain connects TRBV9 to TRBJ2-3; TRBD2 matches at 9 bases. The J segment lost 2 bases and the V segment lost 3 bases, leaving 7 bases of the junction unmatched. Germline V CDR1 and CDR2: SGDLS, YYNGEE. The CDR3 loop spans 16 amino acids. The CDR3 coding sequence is TGTGCCAGCAGCGAGGGGACTAGCTCTCCCACAGATACGCAGTATTTT. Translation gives CASSEGTSSPTDTQYF.